This record looks at one T cell receptor beta chain sequence and its context. This sample stems from a study of technical replicates of blood from several donors. Germline CDR1 reads KGHSH; CDR2 reads LQKENI. After removal of 4 bases from V and 4 bases from J, the junction contained 8 bases not matched to a gene. CDR3 length equals 16 residues. Some clones are missing from TCRdb's copy, which holds only in-frame ones; the method was immunoSEQ multiplex PCR. The profile covers under 95,000 clones, with 80% to 95% appearing a single time and about 0.43% taken by the ten largest. This receptor was taken from a human donor in good health. Sample: T cells isolated from PBMCs. The chain couples TRBV18 to TRBJ2-3, with TRBD1 matching 10 bases. The CDR3 reads CASSLRDRGAADTQYF. The CDR3 DNA follows: TGTGCCAGCTCACTGCGGGACAGGGGCGCAGCAGATACGCAGTATTTT.